This TCR beta chain was sequenced during a study of CD39 and CD103 CD8 tumor-infiltrating T cells (dated by TCRdb to the late 2010s). Some background on the complete study: The repertoire comparisons shown came from four patients: one with an HPV-positive HNSCC, one with an HPV-negative HNSCC, one with ovarian cancer and one with melanoma. Deep sequencing of TCRbeta CDR3 was used to compare the repertoires of CD8 TIL subsets, defined by CD103 and CD39, with those of peripheral memory CD8 T cells. The investigation overall reported the following: DP CD8 TILs appeared to be more oligoclonal than DN and SP CD8 TILs and blood memory CD8 T cells, with about 50-90% covered by the top 30 clonotypes. DP TIL clonotypes were rarely detected in blood or uninvolved lymph node, whereas DN TIL clonotypes were found to largely overlap with peripheral memory CD8 repertoires.

No therapy was being received by patients at the time of sample collection, although prior treatments had ranged from chemotherapy, radiotherapy, surgery and immunotherapy to none. After thawing, cells were enriched for T lymphocytes using a negative-selection kit, and EpCAM beads were added for tumor-infiltrating lymphocytes. CD8+CD4-CD45RA- cells were sorted as memory CD8 T cells irrespective of CCR7 expression. Before analysis, peripheral blood mononuclear cells were isolated on a Ficoll-Paque PLUS gradient and cryopreserved. Populations were sorted on a FACSAria II to 97% to 99% purity, and the cell pellets were frozen for TCR sequencing without being cultured. Its CDR3 holds 16 amino acids, cysteine through phenylalanine. Only the CDR3 portion is preserved as DNA: 48 bases, with reading frame beginning at the first base. The germline V end is reduced by 2 bases and the J end by 6 bases; junction bases left unmatched: 2. CDR1 and CDR2 are drawn from the germline V gene: MRHNA, SNTAGT.

This clone was seen a few times. Which antigen it targets is not known. No base qualities exist here, and no much larger clone lies one base off it. Genomic DNA was extracted with the DNeasy Blood and Tissue Kit from around 10,000 to 100,000 sorted cells per subset. The immunoSEQ service sequenced and mapped the TCRbeta V-J or V-D-J regions, with coverage above 8.5x for each sample. The authors' pipeline ran thus. The analysis included only productive rearrangements exported from the immunoSEQ Analyzer platform, and clonality was assessed using the 500 most abundant clones. To quantify how much repertoires overlapped between populations, both the Morisita-Horn similarity index and the Jaccard index were used. In about 6 cancer patients, Morisita-Horn similarity was measured between the TCR repertoires of CD8 T-cell subsets. Not all clones reach the TCRdb copy of this immuneACCESS table, which keeps in-frame sequences only. Checked studies attribute under half of the gap to unresolved V genes and leave the rest unexplained. Clone size and V and J calls were adopted from that table, with D and trimming inferred from the DNA. This sample has over 15,000 clones in its table, and 85% to 95% of those were observed once. Roughly 4.2% of the sample goes to the ten largest clones.

Sequences were obtained from CD8+ T cells sorted from blood. Read against the paper, the sample's cell subset or site label means: total memory CD8 T cells (CD45RA-CCR7+/-) from blood or uninvolved lymph node. This sequence originates from a human donor with head and neck squamous cell carcinoma. Rearrangement joined TRBV6-4 to TRBJ2-3, and TRBD2 matches 16 of the central bases. The CDR3 region has the sequence CASSDGTSGGADTQYF. In nucleotides, the sequence is TGTGCCAGCAGTGACGGGACTAGCGGGGGGGCCGATACGCAGTATTTT.